The clone carrying this TCR beta chain has a handful of counts. Antigen: not known. The data are from a study of T cell repertoires in cytomegalovirus infection. General study results and limits: Within the response measured ex vivo, HLA-C-restricted CMV-specific TCR beta clonotypes were dominant.

Germline V gene data show CDR1 as SGHDN and CDR2 as FVKESK. Germline trimming cut 4 bases from V and 6 bases from J; bases unmatched to any gene: 6. This CDR3 has 15 residues. TCRdb passed the reads through MiXCR, listing each CDR3 protein once. Among nearly 650,000 distinct CDR3 sequences, 20% to 25% were seen once, and the ten largest hold roughly 8%. Sequencing used CD8+ T cells from PBMCs. This chain connects TRBV14 to TRBJ2-1; 10 bases are a match to TRBD1. The clonotype comes from a human donor in good health (CMV status not recorded). Some clones in this sample may be carry-over from other donors' samples. CDR3 amino acids: CASSPGTGVSNEQFF. The CDR3 region has the DNA TGTGCCAGCAGCCCCGGGACAGGGGTAAGCAATGAGCAGTTCTTC.